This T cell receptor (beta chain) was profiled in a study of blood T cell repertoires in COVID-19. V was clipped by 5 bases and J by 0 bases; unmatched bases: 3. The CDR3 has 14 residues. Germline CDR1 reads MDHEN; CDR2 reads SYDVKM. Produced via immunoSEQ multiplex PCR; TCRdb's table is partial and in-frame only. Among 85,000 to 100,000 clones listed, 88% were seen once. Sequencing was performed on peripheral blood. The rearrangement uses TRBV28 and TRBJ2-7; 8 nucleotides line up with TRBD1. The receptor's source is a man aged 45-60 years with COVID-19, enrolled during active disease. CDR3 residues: CASSITGGSYEQYF. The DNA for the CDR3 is TGTGCCAGCAGTATAACAGGGGGCTCCTACGAGCAGTACTTC.